This T cell receptor beta chain was sequenced for a study of shared clonotypes between healthy human individuals. Study observations and caveats: The sharing of 4.5% to 5.5% of naive CD4 clonotypes was seen across a few donors. Only blood underwent sampling, and tissue repertoires likely differ. Rarefaction showed sorted-subset sequencing was incomplete despite large depth.

The germline CDR1 and CDR2 sequences are MNHNS and SASEGT. The CDR3 has 15 residues. The V segment lost 5 bases and the J segment 0 bases; nucleotides outside the gene matches: 4. This clone has just one count. Antigen unknown. The data were produced by immunoSEQ multiplex PCR, yet TCRdb's version contains in-frame clones alone and is incomplete. The sample carries about 600,000 clones, roughly 97% recorded once. This sequence originates from a woman aged 25 to 39 in good health. Sample: naive CD4+ T cells sorted from blood. The subset here: CD45RA+ positively selected. V and J are TRBV6-1 and TRBJ2-1; 7 bases agree with TRBD2. CDR3 protein: CASSLTSASYNEQFF. Here the CDR3 DNA reads TGTGCCAGCAGTCTCACTAGCGCCTCCTACAATGAGCAGTTCTTC.